The sample holds many counts of the clone carrying this TCR beta chain. These data come from a study of T-cell memory formation after mild COVID-19. A single record per CDR3 protein comes from TCRdb applying MiXCR to the 5' RACE reads. This sample has about 350,000 distinct CDR3 sequences, with less than 25% found just once. CDR1 is ENHRY and CDR2 is SYGVKD in the germline V gene. The CDR3 contains 14 residues. V shed 1 base and J shed 7 bases, with 13 bases lying between them. The chain joins TRBV10-3 to TRBJ1-2, with D unresolved. This receptor was identified in a man aged 18 to 29 who had mild COVID-19 (a few samples of this study predate the infection). Cell type and time point are not known. The sequencing sample was made of PBMCs or a T cell subset sorted from them (not recorded which). CDR3 region: CAISELETIGGYTF. CDR3 sequence (DNA): TGTGCCATCAGTGAGTTAGAAACTATCGGTGGCTACACCTTC.